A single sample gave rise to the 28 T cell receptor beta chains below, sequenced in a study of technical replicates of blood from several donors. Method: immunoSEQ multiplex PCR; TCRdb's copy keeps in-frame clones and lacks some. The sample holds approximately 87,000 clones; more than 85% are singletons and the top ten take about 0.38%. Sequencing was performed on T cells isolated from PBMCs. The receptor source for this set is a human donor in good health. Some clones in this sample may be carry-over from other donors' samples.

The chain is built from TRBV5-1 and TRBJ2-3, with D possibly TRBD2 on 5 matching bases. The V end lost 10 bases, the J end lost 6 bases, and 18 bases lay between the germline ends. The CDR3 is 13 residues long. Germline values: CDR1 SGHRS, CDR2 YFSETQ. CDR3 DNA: TGCGCCGGATCCGTTGGTACGGGGGATACGCAGTATTTT. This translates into CAGSVGTGDTQYF.

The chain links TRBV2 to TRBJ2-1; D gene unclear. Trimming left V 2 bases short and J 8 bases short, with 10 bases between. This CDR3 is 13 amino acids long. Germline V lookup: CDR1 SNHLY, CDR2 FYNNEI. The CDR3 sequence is CASSERLLDEQFF. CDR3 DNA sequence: TGTGCCAGCAGTGAAAGACTCTTGGATGAGCAGTTCTTC.

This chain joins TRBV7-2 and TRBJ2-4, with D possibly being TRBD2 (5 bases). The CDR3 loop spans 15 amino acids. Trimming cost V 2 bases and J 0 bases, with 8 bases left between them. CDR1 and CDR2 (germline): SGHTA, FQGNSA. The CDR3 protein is CASSLTGLAKNIQYF. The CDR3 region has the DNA TGTGCCAGCAGCTTAACGGGGTTAGCCAAAAACATTCAGTACTTC.

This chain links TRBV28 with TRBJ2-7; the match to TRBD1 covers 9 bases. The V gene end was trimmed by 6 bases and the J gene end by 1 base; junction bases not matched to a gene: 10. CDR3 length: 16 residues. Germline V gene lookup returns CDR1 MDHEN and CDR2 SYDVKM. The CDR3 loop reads CASSQTGGRGSYEQYF. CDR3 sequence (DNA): TGTGCCAGCAGCCAGACAGGGGGTCGTGGATCCTACGAGCAGTACTTC.

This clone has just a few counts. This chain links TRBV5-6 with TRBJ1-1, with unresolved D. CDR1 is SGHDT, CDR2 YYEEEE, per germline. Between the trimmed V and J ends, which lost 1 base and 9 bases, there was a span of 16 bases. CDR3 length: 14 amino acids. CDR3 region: CASSLTPTGLQAFF. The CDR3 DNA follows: TGTGCCAGCAGCTTGACCCCGACGGGTCTTCAAGCTTTCTTT. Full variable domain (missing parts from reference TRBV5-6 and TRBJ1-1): DAGVTQSPTHLIKTRGQQVTLRCSPKSGHDTVSWYQQALGQGPQFIFQYYEEEERQRGNFPDRFSGHQFPNYSSELNVNALLLGDSALYLCASSLTPTGLQAFFGQGTRLTVV.

The CDR3 nucleotides read TGTGCCACCAGCTTAGGACTAGACACGACCTACGAGCAGTACTTC. The encoded protein is CATSLGLDTTYEQYF. The rearrangement links TRBV15 to TRBJ2-7; 7 bases are a match to TRBD2. The CDR3 is made up of 15 amino acids. Germline V gives CDR1 LNHNV, CDR2 YYDKDF (reference sequence). V shed 5 bases and J 2 bases; nucleotides not matched to a gene: 9.

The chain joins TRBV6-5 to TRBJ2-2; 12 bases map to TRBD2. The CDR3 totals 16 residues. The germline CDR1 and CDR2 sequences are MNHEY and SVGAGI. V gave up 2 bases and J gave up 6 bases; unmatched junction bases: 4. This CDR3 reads CASSYHLAGGPGELFF. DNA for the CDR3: TGTGCCAGCAGTTACCACCTAGCGGGAGGGCCCGGGGAGCTGTTTTTT.

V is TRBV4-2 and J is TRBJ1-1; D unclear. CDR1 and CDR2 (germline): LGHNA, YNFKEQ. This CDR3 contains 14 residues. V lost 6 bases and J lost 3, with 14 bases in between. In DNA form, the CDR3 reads TGTGCCAGCAGTCGGGCTGTGGGAGACACTGAAGCTTTCTTT. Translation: CASSRAVGDTEAFF.

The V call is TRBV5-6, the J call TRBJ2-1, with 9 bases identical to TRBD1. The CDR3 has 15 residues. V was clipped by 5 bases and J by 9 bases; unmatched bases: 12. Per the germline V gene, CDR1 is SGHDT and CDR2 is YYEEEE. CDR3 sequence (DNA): TGTGCCAGCAGGAATTTCGGGACAGGGAAATTTGAGCAGTTCTTC. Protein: CASRNFGTGKFEQFF.

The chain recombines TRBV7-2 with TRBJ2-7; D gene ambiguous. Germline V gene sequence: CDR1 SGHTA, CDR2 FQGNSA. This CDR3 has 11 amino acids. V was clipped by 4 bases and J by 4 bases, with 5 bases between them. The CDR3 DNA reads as TGTGCCAGCAGCTCAGTATACGAGCAGTACTTC. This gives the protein CASSSVYEQYF.

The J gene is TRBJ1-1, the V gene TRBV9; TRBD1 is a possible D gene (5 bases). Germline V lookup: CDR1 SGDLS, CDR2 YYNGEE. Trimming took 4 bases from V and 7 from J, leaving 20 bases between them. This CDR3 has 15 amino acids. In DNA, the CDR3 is TGTGCCAGCAGCAAAAGTCAATTAGGGGTTAGTGAAGCTTTCTTT. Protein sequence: CASSKSQLGVSEAFF. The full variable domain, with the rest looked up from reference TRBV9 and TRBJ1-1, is DSGVTQTPKHLITATGQRVTLRCSPRSGDLSVYWYQQSLDQGLQFLIQYYNGEERAKGNILERFSAQQFPDLHSELNLSSLELGDSALYFCASSKSQLGVSEAFFGQGTRLTVV.

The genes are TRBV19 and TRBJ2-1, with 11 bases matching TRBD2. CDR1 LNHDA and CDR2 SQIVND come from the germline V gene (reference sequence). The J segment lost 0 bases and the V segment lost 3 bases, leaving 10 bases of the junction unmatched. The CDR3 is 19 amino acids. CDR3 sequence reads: CASSIGGLADYSSYNEQFF. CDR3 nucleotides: TGTGCCAGTAGTATTGGGGGACTAGCGGATTATAGCTCCTACAATGAGCAGTTCTTC. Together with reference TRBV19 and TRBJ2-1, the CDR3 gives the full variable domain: DGGITQSPKYLFRKEGQNVTLSCEQNLNHDAMYWYRQDPGQGLRLIYYSQIVNDFQKGDIAEGYSVSREKKESFPLTVTSAQKNPTAFYLCASSIGGLADYSSYNEQFFGPGTRLTVL.

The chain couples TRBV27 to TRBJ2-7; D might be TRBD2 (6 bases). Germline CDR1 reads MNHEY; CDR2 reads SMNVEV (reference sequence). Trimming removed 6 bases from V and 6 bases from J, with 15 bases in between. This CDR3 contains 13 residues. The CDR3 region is CASSLAGPSEQYF. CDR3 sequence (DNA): TGTGCCAGCAGCTTGGCGGGGCCCTCCGAGCAGTACTTC.

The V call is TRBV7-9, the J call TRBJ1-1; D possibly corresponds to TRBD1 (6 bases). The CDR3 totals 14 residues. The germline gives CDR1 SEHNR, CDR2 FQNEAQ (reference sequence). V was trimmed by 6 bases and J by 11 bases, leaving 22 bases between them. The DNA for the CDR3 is TGTGCCAGCAGTTCACTTCGGGGGGCGGTGGAGGCTTTCTTT. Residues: CASSSLRGAVEAFF.

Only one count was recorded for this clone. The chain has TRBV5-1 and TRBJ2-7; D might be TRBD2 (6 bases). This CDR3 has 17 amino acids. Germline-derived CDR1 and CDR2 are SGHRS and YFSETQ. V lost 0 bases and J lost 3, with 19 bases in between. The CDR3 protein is CASSLAAGPPSGYEQYF. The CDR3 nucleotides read TGCGCCAGCAGCTTGGCTGCGGGGCCACCGTCCGGCTACGAGCAGTACTTC.

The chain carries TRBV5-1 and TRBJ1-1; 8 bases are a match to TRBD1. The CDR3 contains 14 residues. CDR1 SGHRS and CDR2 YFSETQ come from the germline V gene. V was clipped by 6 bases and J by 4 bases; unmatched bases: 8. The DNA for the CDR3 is TGCGCCAGCATGCTTCAGACAGGGGTCACTGAAGCTTTCTTT. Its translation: CASMLQTGVTEAFF. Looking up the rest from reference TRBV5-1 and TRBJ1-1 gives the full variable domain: KAGVTQTPRYLIKTRGQQVTLSCSPISGHRSVSWYQQTPGQGLQFLFEYFSETQRNKGNFPGRFSGRQFSNSRSEMNVSTLELGDSALYLCASMLQTGVTEAFFGQGTRLTVV.

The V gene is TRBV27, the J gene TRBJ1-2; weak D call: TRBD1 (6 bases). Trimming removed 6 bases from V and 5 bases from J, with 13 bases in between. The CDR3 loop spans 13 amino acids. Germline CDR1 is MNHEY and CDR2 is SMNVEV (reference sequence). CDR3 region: CASSPGHKYGYTF. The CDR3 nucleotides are TGTGCCAGCAGCCCGGGACACAAGTATGGCTACACCTTC.

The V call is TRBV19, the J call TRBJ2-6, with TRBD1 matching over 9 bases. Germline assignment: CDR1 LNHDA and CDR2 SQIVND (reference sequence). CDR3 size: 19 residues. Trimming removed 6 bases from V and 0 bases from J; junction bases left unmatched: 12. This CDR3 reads CASRPYMGTGISGANVLTF. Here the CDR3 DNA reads TGTGCCAGTAGACCCTATATGGGGACAGGGATCTCTGGGGCCAACGTCCTGACTTTC.

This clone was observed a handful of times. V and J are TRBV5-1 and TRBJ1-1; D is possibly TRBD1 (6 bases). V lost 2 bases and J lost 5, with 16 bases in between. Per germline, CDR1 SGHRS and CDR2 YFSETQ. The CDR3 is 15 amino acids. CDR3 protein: CASSLTTGIETEAFF. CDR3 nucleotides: TGCGCCAGCAGCTTAACAACAGGGATTGAAACTGAAGCTTTCTTT.

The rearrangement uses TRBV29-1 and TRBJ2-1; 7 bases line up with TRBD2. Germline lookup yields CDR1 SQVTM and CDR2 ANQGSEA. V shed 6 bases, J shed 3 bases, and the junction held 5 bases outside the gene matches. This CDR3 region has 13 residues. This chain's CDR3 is CSVGTTLYNEQFF. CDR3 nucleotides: TGCAGCGTAGGGACTACTCTCTACAATGAGCAGTTCTTC.

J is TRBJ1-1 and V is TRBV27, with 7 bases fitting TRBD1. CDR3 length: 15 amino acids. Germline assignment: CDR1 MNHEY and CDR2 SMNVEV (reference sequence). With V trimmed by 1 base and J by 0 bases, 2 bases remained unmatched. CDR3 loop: CASSLLTGMNTEAFF. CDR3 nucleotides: TGTGCCAGCAGTTTATTGACAGGGATGAACACTGAAGCTTTCTTT.

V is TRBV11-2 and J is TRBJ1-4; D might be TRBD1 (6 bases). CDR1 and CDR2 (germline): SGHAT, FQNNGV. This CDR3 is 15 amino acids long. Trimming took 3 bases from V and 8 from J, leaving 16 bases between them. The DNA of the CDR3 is TGTGCCAGCAGCTTCAGTACCGGGACAATGGAAAAACTGTTTTTT. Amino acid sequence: CASSFSTGTMEKLFF.

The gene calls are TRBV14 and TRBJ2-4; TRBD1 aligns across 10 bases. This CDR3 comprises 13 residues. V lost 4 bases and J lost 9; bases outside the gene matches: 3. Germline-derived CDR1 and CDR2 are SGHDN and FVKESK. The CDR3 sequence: CASSRRDRGIQYF. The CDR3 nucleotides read TGTGCCAGCAGCCGACGGGACAGGGGCATTCAGTACTTC.

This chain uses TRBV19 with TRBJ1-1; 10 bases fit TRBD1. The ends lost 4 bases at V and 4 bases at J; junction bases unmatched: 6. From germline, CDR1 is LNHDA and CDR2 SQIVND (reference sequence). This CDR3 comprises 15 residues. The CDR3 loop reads CASSTPRTGGTEAFF. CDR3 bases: TGTGCCAGTAGTACCCCTAGGACAGGGGGCACTGAAGCTTTCTTT.

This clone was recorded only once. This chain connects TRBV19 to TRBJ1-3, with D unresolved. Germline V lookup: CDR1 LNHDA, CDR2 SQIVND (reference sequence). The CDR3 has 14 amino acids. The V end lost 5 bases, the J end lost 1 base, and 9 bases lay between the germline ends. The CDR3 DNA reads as TGTGCCAGTAGTCAACAGTTATCTGGAAACACCATATATTTT. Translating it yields CASSQQLSGNTIYF. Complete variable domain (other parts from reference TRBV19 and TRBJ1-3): DGGITQSPKYLFRKEGQNVTLSCEQNLNHDAMYWYRQDPGQGLRLIYYSQIVNDFQKGDIAEGYSVSREKKESFPLTVTSAQKNPTAFYLCASSQQLSGNTIYFGEGSWLTVV.

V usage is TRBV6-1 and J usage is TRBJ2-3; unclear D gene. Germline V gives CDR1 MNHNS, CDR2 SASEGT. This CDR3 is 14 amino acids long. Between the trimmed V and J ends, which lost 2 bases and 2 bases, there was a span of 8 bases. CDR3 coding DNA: TGTGCCAGCAGTGAATTTCGTTACACAGATACGCAGTATTTT. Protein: CASSEFRYTDTQYF.

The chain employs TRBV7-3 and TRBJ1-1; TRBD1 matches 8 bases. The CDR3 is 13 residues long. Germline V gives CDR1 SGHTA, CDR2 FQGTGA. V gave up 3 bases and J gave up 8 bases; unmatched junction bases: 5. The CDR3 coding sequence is TGTGCCAGCAGCTTGCCAGGGGGCAGAGAAGCTTTCTTT. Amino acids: CASSLPGGREAFF.

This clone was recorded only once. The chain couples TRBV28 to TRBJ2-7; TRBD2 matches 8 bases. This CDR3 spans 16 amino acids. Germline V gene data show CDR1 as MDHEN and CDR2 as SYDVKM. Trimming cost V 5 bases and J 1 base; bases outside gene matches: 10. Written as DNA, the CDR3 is TGTGCCAGCAGTCGGTCCAAGCGGGAGATGTCCTACGAGCAGTACTTC. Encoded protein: CASSRSKREMSYEQYF.